This T cell receptor beta chain is drawn from a study of beta chain features in type 1 diabetes. Germline values: CDR1 LNHDA, CDR2 SQIVND (reference sequence). The CDR3 totals 14 residues. Trimming removed 3 bases at V and 3 bases at J, with 12 bases between. Study results and caveats: Naive, central memory and Treg TCRB repertoires seemed to resemble each other more closely in patients than they did in healthy donors. A definitive answer on HLA type influencing TCRB rearrangement was not reached here.

Remarks on this clone: The antigen is undetermined.

As every portion of the isolated RNA was reverse transcribed, the sequencing read expressed TCRB transcripts. TCRdb's copy holds only in-frame clones and misses some; the assay was immunoSEQ multiplex PCR. The sample has about 340,000 clones, less than 9.5% seen once. All of the sorted populations showed purity greater than 98%. The chain couples TRBV19 to TRBJ2-7; D unresolved. The sequence came from a woman aged 18-30 years in good health. The sample was central memory CD4+ T cells from blood. CDR3 protein: CASSMSVGNYEQYF. The CDR3 DNA reads TGTGCCAGTAGTATGTCTGTAGGGAACTACGAGCAGTACTTC.